This T cell receptor (beta chain) appears in the sequencing data of a study of follicular helper T cells after annual influenza vaccination. Germline V lookup: CDR1 LNHDA, CDR2 SQIVND (reference sequence). The germline V and J ends were trimmed by 5 bases and 2 bases, with 12 bases remaining between them. This CDR3 is built from 14 residues. Time point denoted: 2015-2016 season, pre-vaccination. Clones were sequenced by immunoSEQ multiplex PCR, and TCRdb holds only the in-frame ones, with some missing. The sample has around 10,000 clones; over 70% are singletons. Sequencing used CXCR5+ CD38- circulating T follicular helper cells from blood, obtained on the day of influenza vaccination. Described subset: circulating Tfh, non-naive CD4+CXCR5+PD-1+ (ICOS+CD38+ or ICOS-CD38-). The chain uses TRBV19 and TRBJ1-1; no firm D call. This TCR came from an adult who received the influenza vaccine. CDR3 sequence reads: CASSPRATNTEAFF. The CDR3 DNA is TGTGCCAGTAGTCCCCGGGCAACAAACACTGAAGCTTTCTTT.